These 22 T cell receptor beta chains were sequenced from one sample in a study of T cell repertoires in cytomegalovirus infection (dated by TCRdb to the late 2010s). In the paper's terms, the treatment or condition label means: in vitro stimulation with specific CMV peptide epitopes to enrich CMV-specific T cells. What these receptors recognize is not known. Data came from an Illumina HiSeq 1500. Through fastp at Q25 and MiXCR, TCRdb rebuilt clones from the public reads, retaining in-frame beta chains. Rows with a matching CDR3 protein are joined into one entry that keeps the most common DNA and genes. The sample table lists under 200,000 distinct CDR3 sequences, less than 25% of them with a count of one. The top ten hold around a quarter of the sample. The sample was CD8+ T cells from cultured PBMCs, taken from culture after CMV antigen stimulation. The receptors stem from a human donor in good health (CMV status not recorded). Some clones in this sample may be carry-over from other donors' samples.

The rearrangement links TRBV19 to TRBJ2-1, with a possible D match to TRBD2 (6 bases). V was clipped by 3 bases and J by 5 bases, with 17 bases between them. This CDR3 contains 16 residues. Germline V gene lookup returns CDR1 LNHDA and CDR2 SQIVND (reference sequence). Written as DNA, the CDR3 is TGTGCCAGTAGTATTAGTCGTCCCAGGAGGGACAATGAGCAGTTCTTC. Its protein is CASSISRPRRDNEQFF.

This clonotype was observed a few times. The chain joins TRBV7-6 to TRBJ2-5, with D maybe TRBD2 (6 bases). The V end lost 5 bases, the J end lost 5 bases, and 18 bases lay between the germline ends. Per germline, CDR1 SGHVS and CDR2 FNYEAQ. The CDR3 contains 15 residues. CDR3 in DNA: TGTGCCAGCAGCCCCTGGAGGGTATCGGGGGAGACCCAGTACTTC. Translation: CASSPWRVSGETQYF.

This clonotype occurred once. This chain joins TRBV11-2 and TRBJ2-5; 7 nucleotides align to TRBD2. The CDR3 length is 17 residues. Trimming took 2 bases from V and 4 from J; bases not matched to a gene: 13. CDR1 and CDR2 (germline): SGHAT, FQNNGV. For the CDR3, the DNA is TGTGCCAGCAGCTTACGTTGGCGGGGGACCGTCGGAGAGACCCAGTACTTC. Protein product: CASSLRWRGTVGETQYF.

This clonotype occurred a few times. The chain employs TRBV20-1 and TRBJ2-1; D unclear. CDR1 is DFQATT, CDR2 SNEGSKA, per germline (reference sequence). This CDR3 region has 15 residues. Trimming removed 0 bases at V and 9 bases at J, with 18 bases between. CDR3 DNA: TGCAGTGCTAGAGATGTGAGTGAAGCCAGTGGTGAGCAGTTCTTC. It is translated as CSARDVSEASGEQFF.

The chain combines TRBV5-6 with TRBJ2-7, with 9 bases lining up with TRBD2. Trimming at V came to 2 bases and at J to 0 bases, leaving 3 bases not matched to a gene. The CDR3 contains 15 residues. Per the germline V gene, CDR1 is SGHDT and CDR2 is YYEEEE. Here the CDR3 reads CASSFSGSSSYEQYF. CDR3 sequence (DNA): TGTGCCAGCAGCTTTAGCGGGAGTAGCTCCTACGAGCAGTACTTC.

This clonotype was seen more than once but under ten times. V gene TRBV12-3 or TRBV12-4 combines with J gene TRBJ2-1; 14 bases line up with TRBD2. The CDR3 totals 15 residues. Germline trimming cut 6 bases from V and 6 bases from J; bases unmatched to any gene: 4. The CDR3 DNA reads TGTGCCAGCAGGGGGACTAGCGGGGGATTCAATGAGCAGTTCTTC. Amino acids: CASRGTSGGFNEQFF.

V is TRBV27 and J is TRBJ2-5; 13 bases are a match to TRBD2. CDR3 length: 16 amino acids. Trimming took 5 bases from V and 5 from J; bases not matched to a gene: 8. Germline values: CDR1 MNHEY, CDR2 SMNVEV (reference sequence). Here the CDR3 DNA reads TGTGCCAGCAGTCCCCGACCGGGACTAGCGGGGGAGACCCAGTACTTC. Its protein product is CASSPRPGLAGETQYF.

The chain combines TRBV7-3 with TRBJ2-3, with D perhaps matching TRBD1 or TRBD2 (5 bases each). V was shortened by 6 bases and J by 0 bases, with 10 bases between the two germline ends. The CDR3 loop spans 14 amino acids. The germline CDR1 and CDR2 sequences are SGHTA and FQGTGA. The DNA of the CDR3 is TGTGCCAGCAGTCCCGAGGGGAGCACAGATACGCAGTATTTT. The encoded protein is CASSPEGSTDTQYF.

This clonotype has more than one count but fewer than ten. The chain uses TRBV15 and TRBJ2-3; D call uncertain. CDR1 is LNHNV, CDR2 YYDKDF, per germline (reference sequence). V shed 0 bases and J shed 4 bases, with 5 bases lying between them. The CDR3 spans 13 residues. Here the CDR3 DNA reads TGTGCCACCAGCAGAGACCGTTCAGATACGCAGTATTTT. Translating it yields CATSRDRSDTQYF.

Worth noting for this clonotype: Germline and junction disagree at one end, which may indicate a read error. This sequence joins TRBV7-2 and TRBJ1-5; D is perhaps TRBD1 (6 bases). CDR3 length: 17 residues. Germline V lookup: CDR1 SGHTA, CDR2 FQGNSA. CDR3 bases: TGTGCCAGCAGCTTAGACTGGACAGCCTTTGGTAATCAACCCCAGCATTTT. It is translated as CASSLDWTAFGNQPQHF.

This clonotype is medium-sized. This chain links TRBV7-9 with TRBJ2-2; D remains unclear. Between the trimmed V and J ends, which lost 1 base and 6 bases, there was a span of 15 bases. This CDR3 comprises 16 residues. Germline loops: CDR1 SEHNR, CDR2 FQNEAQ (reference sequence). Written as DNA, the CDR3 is TGTGCCAGCAGCTTAGAACGAGCTCAGTACGCCGGGGAGCTGTTTTTT. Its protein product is CASSLERAQYAGELFF.

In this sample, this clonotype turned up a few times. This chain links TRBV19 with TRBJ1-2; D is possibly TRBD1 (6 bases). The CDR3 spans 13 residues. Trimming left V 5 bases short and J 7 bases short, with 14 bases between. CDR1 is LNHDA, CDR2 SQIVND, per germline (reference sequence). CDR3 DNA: TGTGCCAGTAGTCTTACAGGGCGAAGTGGCTACACCTTC. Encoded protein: CASSLTGRSGYTF. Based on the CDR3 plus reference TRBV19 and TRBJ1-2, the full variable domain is DGGITQSPKYLFRKEGQNVTLSCEQNLNHDAMYWYRQDPGQGLRLIYYSQIVNDFQKGDIAEGYSVSREKKESFPLTVTSAQKNPTAFYLCASSLTGRSGYTFGSGTRLTVV.

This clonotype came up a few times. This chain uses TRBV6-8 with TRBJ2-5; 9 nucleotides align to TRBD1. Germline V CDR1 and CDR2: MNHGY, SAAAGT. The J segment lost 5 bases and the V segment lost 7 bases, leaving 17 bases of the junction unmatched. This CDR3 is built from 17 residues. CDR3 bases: TGTGCCAGCACTAAAAGCTACAGGGGGCAGGGGCATGAGACCCAGTACTTC. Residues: CASTKSYRGQGHETQYF.

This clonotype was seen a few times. The CDR3 protein is CSARAGSSYNSPLHF. The CDR3 DNA reads as TGCAGTGCTAGAGCCGGGAGCTCCTATAATTCACCCCTCCACTTT. V gene TRBV20-1 combines with J gene TRBJ1-6; no reliable D call. Germline V gene lookup returns CDR1 DFQATT and CDR2 SNEGSKA (reference sequence). Trimming removed 1 base from V and 0 bases from J, with 7 bases in between. The CDR3 is made up of 15 amino acids.

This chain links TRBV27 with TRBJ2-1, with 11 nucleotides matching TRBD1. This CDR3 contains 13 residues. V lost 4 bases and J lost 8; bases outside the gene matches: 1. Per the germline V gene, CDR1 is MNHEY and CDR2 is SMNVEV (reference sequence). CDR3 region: CASSWTGGYEQFF. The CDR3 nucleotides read TGTGCCAGCAGTTGGACAGGGGGCTATGAGCAGTTCTTC.

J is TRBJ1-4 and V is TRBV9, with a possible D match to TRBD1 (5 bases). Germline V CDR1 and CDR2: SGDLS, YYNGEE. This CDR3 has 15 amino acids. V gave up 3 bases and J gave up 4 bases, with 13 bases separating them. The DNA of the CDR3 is TGTGCCAGCAGCGCCACGGGACTGATTAATGAAAAACTGTTTTTT. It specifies CASSATGLINEKLFF.

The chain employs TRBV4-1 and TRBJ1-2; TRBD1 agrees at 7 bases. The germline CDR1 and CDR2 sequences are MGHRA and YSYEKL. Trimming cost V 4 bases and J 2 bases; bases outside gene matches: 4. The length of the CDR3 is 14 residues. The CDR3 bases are TGCGCCAGCAGCCTGGACAGGTTCAACTATGGCTACACCTTC. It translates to CASSLDRFNYGYTF.

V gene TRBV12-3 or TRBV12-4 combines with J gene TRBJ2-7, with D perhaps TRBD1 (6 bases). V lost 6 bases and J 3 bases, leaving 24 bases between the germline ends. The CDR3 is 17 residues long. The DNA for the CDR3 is TGTGCCAGCAGCCAGGGTGGGGGCAGTTACTCCTTCTACGAGCAGTACTTC. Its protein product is CASSQGGGSYSFYEQYF.

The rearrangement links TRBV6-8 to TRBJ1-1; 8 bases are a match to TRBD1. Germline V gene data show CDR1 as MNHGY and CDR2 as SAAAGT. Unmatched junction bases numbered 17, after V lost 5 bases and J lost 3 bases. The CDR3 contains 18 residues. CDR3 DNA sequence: TGTGCCAGCAGTACGCGGGGGCAGGGGGCCTTCTGGGACACTGAAGCTTTCTTT. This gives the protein CASSTRGQGAFWDTEAFF.

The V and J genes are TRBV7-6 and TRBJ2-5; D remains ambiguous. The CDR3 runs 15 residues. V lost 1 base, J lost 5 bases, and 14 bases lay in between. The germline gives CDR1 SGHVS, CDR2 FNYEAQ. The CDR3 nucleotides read TGTGCCAGCAGCTTAGAGGTGGGCCCAAGGGAGACCCAGTACTTC. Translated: CASSLEVGPRETQYF.

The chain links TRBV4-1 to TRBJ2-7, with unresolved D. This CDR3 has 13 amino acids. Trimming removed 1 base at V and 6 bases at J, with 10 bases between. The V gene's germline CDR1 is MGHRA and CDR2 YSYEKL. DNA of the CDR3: TGCGCCAGCAGCCAAGCCAGTTCTCTCGAGCAGTACTTC. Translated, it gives CASSQASSLEQYF.

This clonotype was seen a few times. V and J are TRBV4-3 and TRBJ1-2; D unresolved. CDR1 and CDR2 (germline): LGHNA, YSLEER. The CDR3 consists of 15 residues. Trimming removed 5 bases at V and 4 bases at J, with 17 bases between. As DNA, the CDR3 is TGCGCCAGCAGCTTACGACTTAGCGGTCTCTATGGCTACACCTTC. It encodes CASSLRLSGLYGYTF.